Listed here is a single TCR beta chain. Its antigen remains unidentified. This sample was taken from a study of post-analysis software for immune sequencing data. Turning to the study itself: The disease courses spanned relapsing-remitting, secondary progressive and progressive-relapsing forms of multiple sclerosis. Notes on the study in general: The F measure placed samples prepared in the same batch into strongly shared clusters. There was significantly lower normalized Chao1 diversity in multiple sclerosis patients than in controls. Relative to controls, patients had five TRBV segments at higher frequency, with TRBV5-6, TRBV5-1 and TRBV20-1 among these.

TCR beta cDNA libraries included unique molecular identifiers. Out of about 0.9 to 11 million T cells, 480,000 or so cDNA molecules were generated. TCRdb re-analysed the PCR reads in MiXCR, keeping a single row per CDR3 protein. Altogether more than 450,000 distinct CDR3 sequences are present, roughly 47% being singletons, with the ten largest covering 1.5% to 2%. This CDR3 comprises 12 residues. V lost 4 bases, J lost 8 bases, and 2 bases stayed unmatched. CDR1 and CDR2 from the germline V gene are LGHDT and YNNKEL (reference sequence). The sequence derives from a girl aged 5-17 years with multiple sclerosis. The chain joins TRBV3-1 to TRBJ1-2; TRBD1 matches at 9 bases. The sample taken for sequencing was blood. The CDR3 sequence: CASSPGTGGYTF. In nucleotides, the CDR3 is TGTGCCAGCAGCCCCGGGACAGGGGGCTACACCTTC.